The source of this T cell receptor (beta chain) is a study of human T cells and chemical hapten exposure. Study results and limitations: No change in TCRs above 1 in 1000 frequency was produced by DPC sensitization. Patch test scores rose with PT1 expanded TCR counts, a positive correlation.

The time point is: pre-sensitization, week 0. Treatment described: therapeutic diphenylcyclopropenone sensitization with weekly scalp DPC. Trimming took off 7 bases at V and 0 bases at J, with 10 bases between the two ends. CDR1 and CDR2 from the germline V gene are SNHLY and FYNNEI. The CDR3 is 13 amino acids. TCRdb re-analysed the RACE reads in MiXCR, keeping a single row per CDR3 protein. The sample has 95,000 to 100,000 distinct CDR3 sequences, 9.5% to 14% seen once. In this sample, this clonotype turned up a few times. The antigen is not known. The source material was whole blood, sampled in connection with sensitization to the hapten diphenylcyclopropenone (DPC). The rearrangement joins TRBV2 to TRBJ2-7, with D unresolved. The sequence derives from a woman aged 60 to 75 with alopecia areata. Some clones in this sample may be carry-over from other donors' samples. In nucleotides, the CDR3 is TGTGCCAGCAACCCACCGAGCTCCTACGAGCAGTACTTC. It is translated as CASNPPSSYEQYF.